This T cell receptor (beta chain) originates from a study of T cells in Graves' hyperthyroidism and ophthalmopathy. Study overall: Peripheral blood specimens were obtained at initial diagnosis, prior to any treatment. Overall study findings and caveats: Before onset, ophthalmopathy was predicted by the model a median around 6 months earlier. Clonotypes that were expanded in thyroid above 0.001 mostly appeared in blood too.

The table lists this clonotype with many counts. Antigen: not known. Germline trimming cut 3 bases from V and 4 bases from J; bases unmatched to any gene: 6. From germline, CDR1 is MDHEN and CDR2 SYDVKM. CDR3 size: 17 residues. TCR beta CDR3 region amplification was performed from RNA transcripts. HTBI primers were used for first-round RT-PCR of the TCR CDR3. TCRdb re-called the multiplex PCR reads through MiXCR, storing one row per CDR3 protein. Found here are around 490,000 distinct CDR3 sequences, 20% of them singletons; the top ten hold over 45%. The sequenced material came from blood. This TCR came from a middle-aged man with Graves' ophthalmopathy. This chain links TRBV28 with TRBJ2-7, with 16 nucleotides matching TRBD2. The CDR3 is CASSLGLAGGPGYEQYF. The CDR3 DNA reads TGTGCCAGCAGTTTGGGACTAGCGGGAGGGCCGGGGTACGAGCAGTACTTC. The complete variable domain, with remaining parts taken from reference TRBV28 and TRBJ2-7, reads DVKVTQSSRYLVKRTGEKVFLECVQDMDHENMFWYRQDPGLGLRLIYFSYDVKMKEKGDIPEGYSVSREKKERFSLILESASTNQTSMYLCASSLGLAGGPGYEQYFGPGTRLTVT.